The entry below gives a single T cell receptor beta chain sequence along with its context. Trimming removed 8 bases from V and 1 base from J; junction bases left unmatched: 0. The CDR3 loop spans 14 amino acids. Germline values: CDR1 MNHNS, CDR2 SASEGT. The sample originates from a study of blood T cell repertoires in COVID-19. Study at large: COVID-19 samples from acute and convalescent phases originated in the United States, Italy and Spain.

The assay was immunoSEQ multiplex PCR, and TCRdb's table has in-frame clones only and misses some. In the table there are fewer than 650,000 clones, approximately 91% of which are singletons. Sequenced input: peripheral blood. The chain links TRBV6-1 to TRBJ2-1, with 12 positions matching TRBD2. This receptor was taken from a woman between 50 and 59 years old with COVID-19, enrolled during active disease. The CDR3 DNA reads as TGTGCCAGCGGGACTAGCGGGTCCTACAATGAGCAGTTCTTC. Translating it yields CASGTSGSYNEQFF.